This T cell receptor (beta chain) was found in a study of Graves' ophthalmopathy and Graves' hyperthyroidism. Findings and caveats of the study: Most thyroid clonotypes expanded beyond 0.001 frequency were also found in blood.

TCR beta CDR3 regions were amplified from RNA transcripts. Scientists carried out first-round RT-PCR using HTBI primers and then a second-round multiplex PCR. MiXCR, run by TCRdb on the multiplex PCR reads, gives a single entry per CDR3 protein. The repertoire includes some 1.1 million distinct CDR3 sequences, 35% to 40% of them detected once, and around 10% sits in the top ten. Germline CDR1 and CDR2: SQVTM and ANQGSEA. Losses at the gene ends were 3 bases for V and 4 bases for J; bases not matched to a gene: 11. This CDR3 is 15 amino acids long. Clinical symptoms, serum thyroxine, TRAb, thyroid ultrasound and orbital computed tomography were relied on for diagnosis. This clonotype was recorded many times. The target antigen is unknown.

This TCR was sampled from an adult man with Graves' hyperthyroidism. The sequenced sample was peripheral blood or thyroid tissue (not recorded which). This chain connects TRBV29-1 to TRBJ2-5, with TRBD2 matching 7 bases. The CDR3 region is CSVDGLAGEGETQYF. The CDR3 nucleotides are TGCAGCGTTGACGGCTTGGCGGGAGAGGGAGAGACCCAGTACTTC. Based on the CDR3 plus reference TRBV29-1 and TRBJ2-5, the full variable domain is SAVISQKPSRDICQRGTSLTIQCQVDSQVTMMFWYRQQPGQSLTLIATANQGSEATYESGFVIDKFPISRPNLTFSTLTVSNMSPEDSSIYLCSVDGLAGEGETQYFGPGTRLLVL.